The sequence of this TCR beta chain was determined in a study of cytomegalovirus exposure and HLA in healthy donors. Vbeta (60) and Jbeta (13) primers were used in the PCR. Measured with immunoSEQ multiplex PCR; TCRdb has only the in-frame clones, and not every one. The sample shows 150,000 or so clones, approximately 70% of them seen only once. This clone showed up just once. Its antigen is as yet unknown. The CDR3 spans 16 residues. Trimming removed 0 bases from V and 5 bases from J; junction bases left unmatched: 10. CDR1 and CDR2 (germline): SGDLS, YYNGEE. Broader study findings: Presence/absence analysis assumed near-uniform sequencing depth across donors. Clonal expansion was found to be greater in HLA-associated TCR beta chains than in equally common others in a later analysis.

J is TRBJ2-5 and V is TRBV9; 7 nucleotides agree with TRBD2. Input material: PBMCs. The TCR was taken from a man aged 35-49 years in good health and CMV-seropositive. Here the CDR3 DNA reads TGTGCCAGCAGCGTAGTTCCAGCGGGGAAGGGGGAGACCCAGTACTTC. Amino acid sequence: CASSVVPAGKGETQYF.